Listed here is a single T cell receptor (beta chain). This clone was recorded only once. The specificity of this receptor is unknown. No much larger clone exists at a distance of one base, and base qualities are not known. The cohort was made up of 650 to 700 healthy bone marrow donors. All cohort members were sampled while nominally healthy, although unrecorded immune exposures were likely present. The donor was CMV seropositive and was included in the group of some 290 seropositive cohort members. A peripheral blood sample was collected from each donor, and TCR beta sequencing was performed on peripheral blood mononuclear cells. The Qiagen DNeasy Blood Extraction Kit was used to extract genomic DNA from the blood cell samples. CDR1 SGHRS and CDR2 YFSETQ were looked up in the germline V gene. The germline V and J ends show losses of 0 bases and 7 bases respectively, and no gene match explains 1 base of the junction. Its CDR3 holds 14 amino acids, cysteine through phenylalanine. CDR3 DNA is the only sequence kept; it has 42 bases, read in frame from the first base.

This entry belongs to a study of cytomegalovirus exposure and HLA in healthy donors (dated by TCRdb to 2016 to 2017). For the study in its entirety: An earlier analysis of roughly 500 of the donors reported 250 to 350 Gb of sequence data and 95 million to 120 million unique TCR beta sequences obtained from some 200 million T cells. An early release that covered about 600 HLA-typed donors contained about 290 gigabases of sequencing data and roughly 84 million unique TCR sequences. Among the approximately 420 genotyped donors, approximately 76% belonged to the genetic ancestry cluster associated with self-reported Caucasian donors. The aim of the study was to test whether cataloging public T cell receptors could identify signatures of past pathogen exposure. The T cell repertoires of 666 subjects were profiled by immunosequencing and related to cytomegalovirus serostatus. In addition to the first cohort of about 650 subjects, a separate validation cohort of 120 different subjects was used. High-throughput TCR immunosequencing, statistical association of individual TCRs with disease status, and machine learning were combined to predict cytomegalovirus infection status. A later analysis re-analyzed previously published TCR beta repertoires from approximately 670 donors and added high-resolution HLA genotyping to study TCR occurrence patterns. Rather than using new phenotypic data, the later analysis identified candidate immune exposures from TCR beta sequences and from how often those sequences occurred across donors. An earlier analysis of several hundred of the donors applied high-throughput TCR beta sequencing to assess whether each TCR beta V gene segment acted as functional or pseudogenic. Donor age, sex, ethnicity and CMV serostatus were compiled together with the repertoire data. Genome-wide SNP genotypes for about three fifths of the roughly 670 donors were used in a later genetic analysis, which treated that subset as a discovery cohort. All discovery cohort repertoires had been generated using a single sequencing platform. HLA typing covered class I and class II loci at four-digit resolution. Typing coverage varied by locus: about 629-630 donors for A, B, C, DRB1 and DQB1; under 550 for DQA1; more than 600 for DPA1; about 450 for DPB1. Roughly five DR-DQ haplotypes were handled as single units for association and clustering, since linkage in the cohort was strong. Across some 400 genotyped donors of the cohort, an average of about 240,000 unique TCR beta nucleotide sequences per donor were sequenced, and 15% to 20% of those sequences were non-productive.

The receptor library was made with the immunoSEQ multiplex PCR assay. The multiplex PCR relied on a mix of 60 forward primers for TCR Vbeta segments and 13 reverse primers for TCR Jbeta segments. The CDR3 region of rearranged TCR beta genes was amplified from genomic DNA with a multiplex PCR assay. The amplified TCR beta libraries were sequenced on the Illumina HiSeq System as 87-base-pair reads. Per the authors' processing: A later analysis counted tens of millions of unique TCR beta chains across the 500 to 850 repertoires, and roughly 9.9 million of these chains were shared by at least two donors. Raw reads were error-corrected and collapsed into unique sequences by a nearest-neighbor algorithm in which closely related sequences were merged to remove PCR and sequencing errors. Alignment of CDR3 sequences to IMGT reference sequences was used to assign V, D and J gene segments. For a sequence to be retained, a match of at least six nucleotides was required to both a V gene segment and a J gene segment. A rearrangement was called productive if the CDR3 had no stop codons and remained in frame with V and J, and every other rearrangement was called non-productive. Following IMGT convention, CDR3 was defined as the stretch from the second conserved V-encoded cysteine up to the conserved J-encoded phenylalanine. Sequences without an unambiguous match to a single V gene segment were excluded from the earlier analysis of a few hundred of the donors. An earlier analysis of a few hundred of the donors classified V segments as functional when productive rearrangements were above 56.7% and as segregating when the standard deviation between donors was above 5%. A statistical classification framework was built for diagnosing cytomegalovirus status from the catalog of TCR beta chain sequences. V and J gene assignment, in a later analysis, came from comparing TCR nucleotide sequences with IMGT/GENE-DB human TR gene sequences. Using the TCRdist pipeline, a later analysis assigned CDR3 sequences along with most-parsimonious VDJ recombination scenarios. In a later analysis, each TCR beta chain was defined by its CDR3 amino acid sequence together with its V-gene family, and reads without a unique V-gene family were excluded. To address suspected cross-contamination and a sequencing artifact, a later analysis removed approximately 590 highly shared, low-generation-probability nucleotide sequences. For each public chain, a later analysis derived a clonal expansion index from normalized ranks of inferred template counts within each repertoire. In a later analysis, generation probabilities were computed with a VDJ recombination model fitted to out-of-frame rearrangements, and the resulting probabilities were checked against IGoR. A later analysis scored TCR-TCR, TCR-HLA and TCR-CMV co-occurrence with hypergeometric tests, applying a repertoire-size bias correction to TCR pairs. False discovery rates were estimated in a later analysis by permuting HLA or CMV assignments 20 times. In a later analysis, co-occurring TCRs were grouped using DBSCAN, with TCRdist sequence similarity added in when clustering inside HLA-allele-positive subsets. Co-occurrence clustering excluded repertoires with fewer than 30,000 or more than 120,000 public chains, plus five with anomalous nucleotide sharing. TCRdb stores this immuneACCESS table with in-frame sequences only. Part of the clones is absent; in the studies checked, under half of the shortfall reflects unresolved V genes, and no reason is known for the rest. The DNA was the basis for D and trimming; V, J and clone size are from that table. The sample includes some 200,000 clones, with 55% to 75% observed a single time. The ten largest clones capture about 2.8% of the sample.

The research as a whole found: The cohort was sequenced for TCR beta chains only, and without alpha or paired-chain data the features that could be detected were limited. Correlated functional status among segregating V segments might reflect linkage disequilibrium, but an unknown experimental factor could not be ruled out. In vitro tests confirmed that a few of the cytomegalovirus-associated TCR beta chains recognize cytomegalovirus antigens. In a later analysis, the rate of TCR association differed among HLA loci, with DRB1 alleles having the most associated TCRs and HLA-C alleles having the fewest. V-gene and J-gene trimming of TCR beta chains was associated with a missense DCLRE1C variant in a later genetic analysis, and the association was replicated in an independent cohort. Immune exposure information for the cohort was limited to CMV serostatus. The study gave a list of over 150 TCR beta chains associated with cytomegalovirus. The sequencing pipeline was judged likely to have produced a cluster of highly shared sequence variants as a technical artifact. Because HLA typing was unavailable for some donors at each locus, only the typed subset was used in association tests. The authors suggested that the approach could potentially be extended to other disease states and immunological phenotypes. Across donors, most TCR sequences were observed very rarely, whereas some public TCRs were present in many individuals. A further reported finding was that TCR beta sequences accurately predicted the HLA-A and HLA-B alleles for most subjects in the first cohort. According to a later genetic analysis, donors in an Asian-associated ancestry cluster had fewer N-insertions in productive TCRs than the approximately 630-donor mean. The classifier was reported to diagnose cytomegalovirus status with high specificity and sensitivity in both the original and validation cohorts. According to a later analysis, parvovirus B19, influenza, CMV and Epstein-Barr virus appeared linked to several top co-occurrence clusters. In a later analysis, HLA-associated TCR beta chains were found to be more clonally expanded and to have lower generation probabilities than equally common non-associated chains. Assigning TCR associations to individual alleles was difficult when HLA alleles, especially DR and DQ, strongly co-occurred. The presence/absence analyses assumed that sequencing depth was roughly uniform across donors, and that assumption may not be true. According to a later analysis, most CMV-associated TCR beta chains appeared to be HLA-restricted, and the HLA associations seemed to be driven largely by CMV exposure. Some 16 rarely observed V segments, including chromosome 9 orphons, were excluded from the earlier analysis of almost 600 of the donors because counts were too low. Specific HLA alleles were associated with roughly 17,000 TCR beta sequences at a false discovery rate of 0.05 in a later analysis. In an earlier analysis of about 540 of the donors, most TCR beta V segments were observed in productive rearrangements about 87% or about 30% of the time, broadly matching IMGT annotations. Some IMGT-functional V segments, including TRBV6-2 and TRBV6-3, could not be told apart with the 87-base-pair reads, so those segments were excluded.

Recombination linked TRBV5-1 to TRBJ2-1; TRBD2 aligns with 10 central bases. This TCR derives from a man aged 35 to 55 in good health and CMV-seropositive. What was sequenced was PBMCs. Here is the DNA: TGCGCCAGCAGCTTGGAAGCGGGGGGGAATGAGCAGTTCTTC. Translated, this is CASSLEAGGNEQFF. Outside the CDR3, residues come from the reference TRBV5-1 and TRBJ2-1 proteins, so the full variable domain is: KAGVTQTPRYLIKTRGQQVTLSCSPISGHRSVSWYQQTPGQGLQFLFEYFSETQRNKGNFPGRFSGRQFSNSRSEMNVSTLELGDSALYLCASSLEAGGNEQFFGPGTRLTVL.